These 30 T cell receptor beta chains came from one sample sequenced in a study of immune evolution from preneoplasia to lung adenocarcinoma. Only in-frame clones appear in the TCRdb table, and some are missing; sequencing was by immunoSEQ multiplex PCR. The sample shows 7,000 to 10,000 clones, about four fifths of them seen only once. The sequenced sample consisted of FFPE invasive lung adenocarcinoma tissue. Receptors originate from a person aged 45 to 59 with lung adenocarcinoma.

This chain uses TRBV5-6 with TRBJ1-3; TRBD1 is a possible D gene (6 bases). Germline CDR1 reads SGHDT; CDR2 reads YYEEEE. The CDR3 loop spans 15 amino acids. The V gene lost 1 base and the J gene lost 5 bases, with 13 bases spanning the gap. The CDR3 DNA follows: TGTGCCAGCAGCTTGACCGGGACAACAAGAAACACCATATATTTT. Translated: CASSLTGTTRNTIYF.

The CDR3 DNA is TGTGCCACCAGCAGCACAGGGAGGGAGACCCAGTACTTC. It codes for CATSSTGRETQYF. The chain has TRBV15 and TRBJ2-5; D is tentatively TRBD1 or TRBD2 (6 bases each). The V gene lost 3 bases and the J gene lost 5 bases, with 10 bases spanning the gap. From germline, CDR1 is LNHNV and CDR2 YYDKDF (reference sequence). The CDR3 extends over 13 amino acids. The full variable domain, with the rest looked up from reference TRBV15 and TRBJ2-5, is DAMVIQNPRYQVTQFGKPVTLSCSQTLNHNVMYWYQQKSSQAPKLLFHYYDKDFNNEADTPDNFQSRRPNTSFCFLDIRSPGLGDTAMYLCATSSTGRETQYFGPGTRLLVL.

CDR3 region: CASSPPSLTKGYTF. CDR3 nucleotide sequence: TGTGCCAGCTCACCACCGAGTCTAACTAAGGGCTACACCTTC. The V and J genes are TRBV18 and TRBJ1-2; the D is unclear. Germline V gene lookup returns CDR1 KGHSH and CDR2 LQKENI. Trimming shortened V by 0 bases and J by 8 bases, and 13 bases separated the two germline ends. The CDR3 sequence is 14 residues long.

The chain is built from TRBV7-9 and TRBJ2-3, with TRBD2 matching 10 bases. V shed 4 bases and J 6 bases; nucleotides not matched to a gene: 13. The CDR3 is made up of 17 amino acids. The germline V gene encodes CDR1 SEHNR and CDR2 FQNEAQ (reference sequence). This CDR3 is CASSSIAGGREGDTQYF. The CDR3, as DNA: TGTGCCAGCAGCTCTATAGCGGGAGGCCGAGAGGGGGATACGCAGTATTTT.

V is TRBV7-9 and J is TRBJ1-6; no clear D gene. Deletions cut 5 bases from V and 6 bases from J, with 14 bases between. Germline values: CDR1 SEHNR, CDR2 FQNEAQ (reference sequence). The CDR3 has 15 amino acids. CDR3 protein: CASSAPGGRNSPLHF. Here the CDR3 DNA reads TGTGCCAGCAGCGCCCCGGGAGGACGTAATTCACCCCTCCACTTT.

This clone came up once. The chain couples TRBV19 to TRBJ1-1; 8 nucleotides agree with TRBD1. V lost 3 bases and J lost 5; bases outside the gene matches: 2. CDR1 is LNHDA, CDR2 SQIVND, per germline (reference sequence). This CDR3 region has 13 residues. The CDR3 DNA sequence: TGTGCCAGTAGTATGACAGGGGTAACTGAAGCTTTCTTT. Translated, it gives CASSMTGVTEAFF.

CDR3 region: CATRQSTYEQYF. CDR3 DNA: TGTGCCACTCGACAGAGCACCTACGAGCAGTACTTC. The rearrangement uses TRBV28 and TRBJ2-7; TRBD1 might be the D (5 bases). Germline lookup yields CDR1 MDHEN and CDR2 SYDVKM. The CDR3 covers 12 residues. The V end lost 10 bases, the J end lost 2 bases, and 12 bases lay between the germline ends.

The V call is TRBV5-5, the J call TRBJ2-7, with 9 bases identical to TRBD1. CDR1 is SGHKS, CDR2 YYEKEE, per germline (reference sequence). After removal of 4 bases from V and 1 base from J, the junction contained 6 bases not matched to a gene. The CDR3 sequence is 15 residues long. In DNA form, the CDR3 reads TGTGCCAGCAGCGGGGGACAGGGCCCTTCCTACGAGCAGTACTTC. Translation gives CASSGGQGPSYEQYF.

The CDR3 sequence: CASSPRQGGETQYF. CDR3 in DNA: TGTGCCAGCAGCCCGCGACAGGGTGGCGAGACCCAGTACTTC. The chain uses TRBV16 and TRBJ2-5, with 7 nucleotides matching TRBD1. V lost 4 bases to trimming and J lost 5 bases; unmatched junction nucleotides: 7. The CDR3 has 14 residues. Germline V gene sequence: CDR1 KGHSY, CDR2 FQNENV.

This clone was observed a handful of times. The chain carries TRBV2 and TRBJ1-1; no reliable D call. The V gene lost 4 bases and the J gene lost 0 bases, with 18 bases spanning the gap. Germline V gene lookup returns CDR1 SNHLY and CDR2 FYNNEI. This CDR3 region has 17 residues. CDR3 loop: CASSGSPTWKLNTEAFF. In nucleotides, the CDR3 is TGTGCCAGCAGTGGCTCGCCGACATGGAAGTTGAACACTGAAGCTTTCTTT.

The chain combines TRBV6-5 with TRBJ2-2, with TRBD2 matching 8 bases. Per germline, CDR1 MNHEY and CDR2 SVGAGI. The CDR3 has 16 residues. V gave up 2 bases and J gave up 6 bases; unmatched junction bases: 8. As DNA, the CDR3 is TGTGCCAGCAGTTACGACATCGGACTAGCAGCCGGGGAGCTGTTTTTT. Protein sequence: CASSYDIGLAAGELFF.

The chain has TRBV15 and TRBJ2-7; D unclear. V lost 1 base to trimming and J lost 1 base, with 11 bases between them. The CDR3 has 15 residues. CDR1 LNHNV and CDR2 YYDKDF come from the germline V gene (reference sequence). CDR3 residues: CATSRVGLGSYEQYF. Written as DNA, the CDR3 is TGTGCCACCAGCAGAGTTGGGTTGGGATCCTACGAGCAGTACTTC.

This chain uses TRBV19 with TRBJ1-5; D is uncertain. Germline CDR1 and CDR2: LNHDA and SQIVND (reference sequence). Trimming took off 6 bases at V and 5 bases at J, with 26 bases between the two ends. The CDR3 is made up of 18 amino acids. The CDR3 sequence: CASRTYLSPNPDDQPQHF. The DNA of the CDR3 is TGTGCCAGTAGAACGTACCTCTCCCCTAATCCGGACGATCAGCCCCAGCATTTT.

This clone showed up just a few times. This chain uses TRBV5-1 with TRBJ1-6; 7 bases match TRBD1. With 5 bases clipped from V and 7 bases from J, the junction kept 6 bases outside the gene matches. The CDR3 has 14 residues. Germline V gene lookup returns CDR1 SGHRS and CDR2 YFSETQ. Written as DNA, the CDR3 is TGCGCCAGCAGTGACGGGACAGCCAATTCACCCCTCCACTTT. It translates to CASSDGTANSPLHF.

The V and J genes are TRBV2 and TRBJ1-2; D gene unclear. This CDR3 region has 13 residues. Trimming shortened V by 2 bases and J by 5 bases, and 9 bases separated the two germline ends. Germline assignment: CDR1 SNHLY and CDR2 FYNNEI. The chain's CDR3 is CASSEKADYGYTF. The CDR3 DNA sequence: TGTGCCAGCAGTGAAAAGGCAGATTATGGCTACACCTTC.

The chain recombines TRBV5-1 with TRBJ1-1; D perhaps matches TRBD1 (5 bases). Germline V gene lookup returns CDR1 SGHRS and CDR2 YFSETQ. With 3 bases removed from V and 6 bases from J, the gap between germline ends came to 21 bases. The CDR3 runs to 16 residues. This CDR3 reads CASSSFRPPTGAEAFF. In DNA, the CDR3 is TGCGCCAGCAGCTCTTTTCGACCCCCTACGGGGGCTGAAGCTTTCTTT.

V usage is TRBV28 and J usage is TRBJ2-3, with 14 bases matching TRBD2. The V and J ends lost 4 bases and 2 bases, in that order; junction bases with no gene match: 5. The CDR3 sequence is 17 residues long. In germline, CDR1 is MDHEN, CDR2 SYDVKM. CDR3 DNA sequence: TGTGCCAGCAGTTCTGGGACTAGCGGGAGCTACACAGATACGCAGTATTTT. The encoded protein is CASSSGTSGSYTDTQYF. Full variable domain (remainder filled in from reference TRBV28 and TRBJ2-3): DVKVTQSSRYLVKRTGEKVFLECVQDMDHENMFWYRQDPGLGLRLIYFSYDVKMKEKGDIPEGYSVSREKKERFSLILESASTNQTSMYLCASSSGTSGSYTDTQYFGPGTRLTVL.

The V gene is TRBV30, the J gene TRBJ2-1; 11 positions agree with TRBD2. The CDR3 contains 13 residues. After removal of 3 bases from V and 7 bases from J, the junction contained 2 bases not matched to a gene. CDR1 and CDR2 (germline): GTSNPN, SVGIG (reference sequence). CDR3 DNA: TGTGCCTGGAGACTAGCGGGGGCAAATGAGCAGTTCTTC. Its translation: CAWRLAGANEQFF.

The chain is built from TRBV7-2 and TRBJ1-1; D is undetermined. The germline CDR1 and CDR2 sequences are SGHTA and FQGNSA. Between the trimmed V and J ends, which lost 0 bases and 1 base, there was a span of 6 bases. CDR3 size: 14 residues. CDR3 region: CASSLASGNTEAFF. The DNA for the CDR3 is TGTGCCAGCAGCTTAGCGTCAGGGAACACTGAAGCTTTCTTT.

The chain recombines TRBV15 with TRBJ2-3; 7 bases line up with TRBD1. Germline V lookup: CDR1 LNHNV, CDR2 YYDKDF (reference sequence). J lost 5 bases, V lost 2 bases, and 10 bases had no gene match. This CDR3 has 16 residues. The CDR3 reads CATSRQDRALRDTQYF. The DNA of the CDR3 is TGTGCCACCAGCAGACAAGACAGGGCGCTGAGAGATACGCAGTATTTT.

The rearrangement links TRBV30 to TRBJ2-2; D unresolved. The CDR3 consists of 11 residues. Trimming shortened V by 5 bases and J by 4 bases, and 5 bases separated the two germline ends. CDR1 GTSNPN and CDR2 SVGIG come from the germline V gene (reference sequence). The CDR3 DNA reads TGTGCCTGGGATTTCACCGGGGAGCTGTTTTTT. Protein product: CAWDFTGELFF. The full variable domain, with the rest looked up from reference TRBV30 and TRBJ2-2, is SQTIHQWPATLVQPVGSPLSLECTVEGTSNPNLYWYRQAAGRGLQLLFYSVGIGQISSEVPQNLSASRPQDRQFILSSKKLLLSDSGFYLCAWDFTGELFFGEGSRLTVL.

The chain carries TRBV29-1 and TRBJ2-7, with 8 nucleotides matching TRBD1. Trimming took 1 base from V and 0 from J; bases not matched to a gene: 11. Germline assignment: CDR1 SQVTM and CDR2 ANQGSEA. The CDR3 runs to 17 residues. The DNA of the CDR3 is TGCAGCGTTGAAGCAGGGGGCGACACTCAGGGCTCCTACGAGCAGTACTTC. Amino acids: CSVEAGGDTQGSYEQYF.

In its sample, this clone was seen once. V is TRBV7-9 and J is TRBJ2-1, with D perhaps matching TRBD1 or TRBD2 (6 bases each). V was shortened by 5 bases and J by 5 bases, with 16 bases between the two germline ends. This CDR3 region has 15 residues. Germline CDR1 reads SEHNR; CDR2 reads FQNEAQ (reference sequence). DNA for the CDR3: TGTGCCAGCAGCCCCGTGGGGGGCTTGGACAATGAGCAGTTCTTC. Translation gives CASSPVGGLDNEQFF. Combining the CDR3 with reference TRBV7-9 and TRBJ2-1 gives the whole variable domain DTGVSQNPRHKITKRGQNVTFRCDPISEHNRLYWYRQTLGQGPEFLTYFQNEAQLEKSRLLSDRFSAERPKGSFSTLEIQRTEQGDSAMYLCASSPVGGLDNEQFFGPGTRLTVL.

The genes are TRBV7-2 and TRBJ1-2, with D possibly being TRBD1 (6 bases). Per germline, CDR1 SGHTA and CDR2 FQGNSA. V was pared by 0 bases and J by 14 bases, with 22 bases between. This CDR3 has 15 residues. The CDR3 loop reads CASSLAASRDTGCTF. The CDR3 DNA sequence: TGTGCCAGCAGCTTAGCCGCGTCCCGGGACACGGGGTGTACCTTC.

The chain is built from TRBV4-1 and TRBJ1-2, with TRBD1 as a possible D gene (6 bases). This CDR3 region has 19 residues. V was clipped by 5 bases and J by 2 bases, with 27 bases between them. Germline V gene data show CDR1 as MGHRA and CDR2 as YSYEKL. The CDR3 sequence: CASSWRGAPVGESNYGYTF. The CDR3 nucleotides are TGCGCCAGCAGCTGGCGGGGGGCTCCGGTGGGGGAGTCCAACTATGGCTACACCTTC.

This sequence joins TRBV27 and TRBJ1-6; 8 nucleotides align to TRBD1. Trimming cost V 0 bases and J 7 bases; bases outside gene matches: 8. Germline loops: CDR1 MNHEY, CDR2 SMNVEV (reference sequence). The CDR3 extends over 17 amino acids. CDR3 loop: CASSLSLGQGQNSPLHF. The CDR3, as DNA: TGTGCCAGCAGTTTATCCCTCGGACAGGGCCAGAATTCACCCCTCCACTTT.

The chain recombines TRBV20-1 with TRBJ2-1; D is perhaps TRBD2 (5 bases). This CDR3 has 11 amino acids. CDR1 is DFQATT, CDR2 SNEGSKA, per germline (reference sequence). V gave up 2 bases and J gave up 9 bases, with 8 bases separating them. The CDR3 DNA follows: TGCAGTGCTAGAAGCAGCGGTGAGCAGTTCTTC. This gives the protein CSARSSGEQFF.

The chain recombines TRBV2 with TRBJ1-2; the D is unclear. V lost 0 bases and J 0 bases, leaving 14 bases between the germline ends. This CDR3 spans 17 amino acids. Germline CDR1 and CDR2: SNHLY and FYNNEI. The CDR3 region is CASSEAPGEVANYGYTF. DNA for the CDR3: TGTGCCAGCAGTGAAGCCCCCGGGGAGGTGGCTAACTATGGCTACACCTTC.

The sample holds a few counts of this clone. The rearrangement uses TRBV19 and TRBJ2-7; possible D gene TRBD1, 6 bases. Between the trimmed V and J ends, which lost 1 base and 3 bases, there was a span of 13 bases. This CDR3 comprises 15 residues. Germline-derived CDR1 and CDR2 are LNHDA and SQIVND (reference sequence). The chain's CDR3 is CASSIAWQGIYEQYF. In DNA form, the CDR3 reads TGTGCCAGTAGTATAGCGTGGCAGGGGATCTACGAGCAGTACTTC.

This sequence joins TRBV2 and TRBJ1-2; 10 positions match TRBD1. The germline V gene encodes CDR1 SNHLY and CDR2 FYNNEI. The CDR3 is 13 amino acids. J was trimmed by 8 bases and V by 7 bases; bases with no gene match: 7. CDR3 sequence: CASNRQGARGYTF. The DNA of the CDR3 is TGTGCCAGCAACCGACAGGGGGCTAGGGGCTACACCTTC.